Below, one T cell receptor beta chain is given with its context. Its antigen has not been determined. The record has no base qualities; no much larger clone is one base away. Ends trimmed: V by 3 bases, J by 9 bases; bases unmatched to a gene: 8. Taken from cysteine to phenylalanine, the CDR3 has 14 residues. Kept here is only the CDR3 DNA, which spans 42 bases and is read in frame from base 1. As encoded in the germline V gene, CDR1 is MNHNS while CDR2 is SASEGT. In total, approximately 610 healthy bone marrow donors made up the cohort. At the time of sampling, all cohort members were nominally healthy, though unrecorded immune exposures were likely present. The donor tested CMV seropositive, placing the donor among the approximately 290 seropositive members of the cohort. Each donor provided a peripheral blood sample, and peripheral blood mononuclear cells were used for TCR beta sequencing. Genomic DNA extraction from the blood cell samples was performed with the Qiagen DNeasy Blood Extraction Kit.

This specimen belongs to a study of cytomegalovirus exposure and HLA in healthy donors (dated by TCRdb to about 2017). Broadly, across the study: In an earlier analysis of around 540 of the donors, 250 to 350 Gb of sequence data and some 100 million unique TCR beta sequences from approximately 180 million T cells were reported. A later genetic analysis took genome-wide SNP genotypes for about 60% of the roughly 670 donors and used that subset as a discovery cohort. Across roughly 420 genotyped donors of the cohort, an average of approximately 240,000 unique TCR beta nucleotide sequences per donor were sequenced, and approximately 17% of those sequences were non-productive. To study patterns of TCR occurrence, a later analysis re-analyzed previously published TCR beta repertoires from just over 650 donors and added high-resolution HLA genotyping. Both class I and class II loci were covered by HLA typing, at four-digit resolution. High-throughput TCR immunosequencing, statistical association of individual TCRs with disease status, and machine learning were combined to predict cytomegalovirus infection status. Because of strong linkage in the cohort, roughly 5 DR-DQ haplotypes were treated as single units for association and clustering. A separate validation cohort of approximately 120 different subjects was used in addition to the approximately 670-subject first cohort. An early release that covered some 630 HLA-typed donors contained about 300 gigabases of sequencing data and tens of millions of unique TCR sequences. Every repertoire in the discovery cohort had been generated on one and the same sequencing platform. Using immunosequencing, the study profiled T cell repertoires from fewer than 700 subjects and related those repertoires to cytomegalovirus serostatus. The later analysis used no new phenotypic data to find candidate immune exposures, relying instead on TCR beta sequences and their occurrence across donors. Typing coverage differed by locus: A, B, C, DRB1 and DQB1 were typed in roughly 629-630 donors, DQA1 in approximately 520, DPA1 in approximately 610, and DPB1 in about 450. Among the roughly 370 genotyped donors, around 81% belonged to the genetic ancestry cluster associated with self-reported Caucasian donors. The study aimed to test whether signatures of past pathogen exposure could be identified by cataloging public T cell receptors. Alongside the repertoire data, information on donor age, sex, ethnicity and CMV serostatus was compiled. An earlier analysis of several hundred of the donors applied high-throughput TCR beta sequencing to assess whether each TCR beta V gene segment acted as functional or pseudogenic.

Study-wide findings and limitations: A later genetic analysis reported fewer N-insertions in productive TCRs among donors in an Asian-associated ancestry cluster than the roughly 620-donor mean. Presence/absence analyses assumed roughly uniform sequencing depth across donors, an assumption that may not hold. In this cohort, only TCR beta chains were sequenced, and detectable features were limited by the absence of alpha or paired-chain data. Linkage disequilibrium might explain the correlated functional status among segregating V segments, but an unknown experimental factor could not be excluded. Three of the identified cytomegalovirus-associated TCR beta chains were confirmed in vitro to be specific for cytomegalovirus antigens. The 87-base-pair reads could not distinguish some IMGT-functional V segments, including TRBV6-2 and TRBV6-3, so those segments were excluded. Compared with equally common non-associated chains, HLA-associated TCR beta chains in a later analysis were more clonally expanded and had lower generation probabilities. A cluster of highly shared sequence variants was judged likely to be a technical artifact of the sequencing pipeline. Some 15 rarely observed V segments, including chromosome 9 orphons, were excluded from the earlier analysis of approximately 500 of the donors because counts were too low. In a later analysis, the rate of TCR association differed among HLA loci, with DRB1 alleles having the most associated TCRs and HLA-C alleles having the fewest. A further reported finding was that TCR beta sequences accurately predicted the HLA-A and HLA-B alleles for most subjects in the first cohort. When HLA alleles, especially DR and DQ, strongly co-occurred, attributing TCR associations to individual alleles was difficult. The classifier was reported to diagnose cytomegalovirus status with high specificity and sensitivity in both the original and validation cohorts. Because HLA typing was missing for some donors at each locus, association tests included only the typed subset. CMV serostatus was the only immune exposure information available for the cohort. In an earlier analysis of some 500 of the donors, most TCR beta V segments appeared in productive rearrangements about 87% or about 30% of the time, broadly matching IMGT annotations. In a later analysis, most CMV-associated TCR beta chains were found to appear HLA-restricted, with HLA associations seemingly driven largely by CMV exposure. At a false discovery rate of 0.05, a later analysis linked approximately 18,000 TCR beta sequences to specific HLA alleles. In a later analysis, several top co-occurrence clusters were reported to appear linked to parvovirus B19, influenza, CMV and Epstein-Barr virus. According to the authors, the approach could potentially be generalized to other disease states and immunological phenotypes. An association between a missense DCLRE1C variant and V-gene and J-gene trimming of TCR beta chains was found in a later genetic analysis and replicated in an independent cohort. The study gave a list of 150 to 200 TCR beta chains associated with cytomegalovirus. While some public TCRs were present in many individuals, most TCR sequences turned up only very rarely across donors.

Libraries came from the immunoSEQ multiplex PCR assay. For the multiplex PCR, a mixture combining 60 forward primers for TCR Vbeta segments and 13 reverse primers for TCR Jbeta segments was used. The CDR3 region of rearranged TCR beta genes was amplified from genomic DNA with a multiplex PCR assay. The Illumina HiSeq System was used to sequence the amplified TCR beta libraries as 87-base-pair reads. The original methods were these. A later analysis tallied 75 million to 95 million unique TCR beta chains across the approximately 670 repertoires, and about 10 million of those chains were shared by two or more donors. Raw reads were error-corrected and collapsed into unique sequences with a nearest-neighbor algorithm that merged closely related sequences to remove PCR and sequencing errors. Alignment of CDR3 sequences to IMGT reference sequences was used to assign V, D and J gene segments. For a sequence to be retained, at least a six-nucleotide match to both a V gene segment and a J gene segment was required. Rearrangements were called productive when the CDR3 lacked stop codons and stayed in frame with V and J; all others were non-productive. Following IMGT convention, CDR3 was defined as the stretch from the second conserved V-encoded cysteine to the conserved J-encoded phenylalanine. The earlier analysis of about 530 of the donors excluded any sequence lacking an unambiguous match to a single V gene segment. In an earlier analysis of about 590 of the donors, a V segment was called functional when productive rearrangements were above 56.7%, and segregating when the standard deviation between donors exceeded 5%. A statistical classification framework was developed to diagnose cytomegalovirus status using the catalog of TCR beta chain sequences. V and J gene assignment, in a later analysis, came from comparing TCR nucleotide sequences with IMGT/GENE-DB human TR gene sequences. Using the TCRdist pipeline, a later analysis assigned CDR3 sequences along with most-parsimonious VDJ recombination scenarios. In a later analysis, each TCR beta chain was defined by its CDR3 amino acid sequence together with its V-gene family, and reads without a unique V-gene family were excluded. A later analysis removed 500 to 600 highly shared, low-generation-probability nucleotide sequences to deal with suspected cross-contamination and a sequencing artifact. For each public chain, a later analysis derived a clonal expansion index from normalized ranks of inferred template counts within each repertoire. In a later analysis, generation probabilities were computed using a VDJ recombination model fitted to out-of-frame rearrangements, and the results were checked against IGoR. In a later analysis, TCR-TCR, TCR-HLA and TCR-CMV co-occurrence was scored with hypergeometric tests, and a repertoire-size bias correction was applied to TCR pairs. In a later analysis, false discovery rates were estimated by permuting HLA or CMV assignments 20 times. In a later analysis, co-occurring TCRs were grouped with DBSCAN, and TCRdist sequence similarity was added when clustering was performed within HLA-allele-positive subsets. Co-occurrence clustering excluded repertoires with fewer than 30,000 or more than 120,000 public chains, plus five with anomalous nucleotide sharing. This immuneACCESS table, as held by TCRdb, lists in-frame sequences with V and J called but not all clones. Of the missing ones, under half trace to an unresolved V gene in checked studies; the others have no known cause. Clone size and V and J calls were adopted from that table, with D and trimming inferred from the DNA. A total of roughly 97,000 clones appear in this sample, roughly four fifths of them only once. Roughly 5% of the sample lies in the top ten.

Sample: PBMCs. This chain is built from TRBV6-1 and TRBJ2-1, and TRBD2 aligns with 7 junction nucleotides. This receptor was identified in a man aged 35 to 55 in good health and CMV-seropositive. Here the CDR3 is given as CASSDLGLGFEQFF. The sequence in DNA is TGTGCCAGCAGTGACTTAGGACTAGGATTTGAGCAGTTCTTC.